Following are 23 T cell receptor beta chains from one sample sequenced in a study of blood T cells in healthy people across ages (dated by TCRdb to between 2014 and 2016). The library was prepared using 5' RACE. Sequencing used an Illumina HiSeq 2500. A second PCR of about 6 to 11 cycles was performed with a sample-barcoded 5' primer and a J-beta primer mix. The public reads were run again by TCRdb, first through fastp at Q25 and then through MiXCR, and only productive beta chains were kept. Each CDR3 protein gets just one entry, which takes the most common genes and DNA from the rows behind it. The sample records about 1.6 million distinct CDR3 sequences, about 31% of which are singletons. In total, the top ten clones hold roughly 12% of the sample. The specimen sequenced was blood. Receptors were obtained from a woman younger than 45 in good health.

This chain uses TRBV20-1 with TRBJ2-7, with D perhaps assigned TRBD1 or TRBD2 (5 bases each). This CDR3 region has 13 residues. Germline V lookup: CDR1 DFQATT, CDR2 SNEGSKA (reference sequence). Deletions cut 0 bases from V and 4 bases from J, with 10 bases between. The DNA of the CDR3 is TGCAGTGCTAGAGATATTGGGGGTTACGAGCAGTACTTC. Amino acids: CSARDIGGYEQYF.

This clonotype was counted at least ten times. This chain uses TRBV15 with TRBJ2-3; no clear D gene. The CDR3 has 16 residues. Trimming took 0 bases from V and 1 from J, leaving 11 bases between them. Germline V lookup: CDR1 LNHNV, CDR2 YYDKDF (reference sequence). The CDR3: CATSRDRALGTDTQYF. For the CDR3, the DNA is TGTGCCACCAGCAGAGATAGAGCCCTCGGCACAGATACGCAGTATTTT. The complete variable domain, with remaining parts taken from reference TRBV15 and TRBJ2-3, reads DAMVIQNPRYQVTQFGKPVTLSCSQTLNHNVMYWYQQKSSQAPKLLFHYYDKDFNNEADTPDNFQSRRPNTSFCFLDIRSPGLGDTAMYLCATSRDRALGTDTQYFGPGTRLTVL.

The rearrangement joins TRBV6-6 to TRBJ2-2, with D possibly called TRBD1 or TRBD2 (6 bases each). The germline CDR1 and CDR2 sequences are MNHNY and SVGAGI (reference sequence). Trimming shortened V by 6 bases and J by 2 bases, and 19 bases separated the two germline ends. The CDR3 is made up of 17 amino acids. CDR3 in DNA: TGTGCCAGCAGCGCCCCGCCGGGGGCCCCAAACACCGGGGAGCTGTTTTTT. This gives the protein CASSAPPGAPNTGELFF.

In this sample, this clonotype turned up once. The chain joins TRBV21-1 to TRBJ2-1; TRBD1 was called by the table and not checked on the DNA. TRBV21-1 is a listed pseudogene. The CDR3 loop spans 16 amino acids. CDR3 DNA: TGTGCCAGCAGCGTCGTACAGACAGGGAAAAACAATGAGCAGTTCTTC. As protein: CASSVVQTGKNNEQFF.

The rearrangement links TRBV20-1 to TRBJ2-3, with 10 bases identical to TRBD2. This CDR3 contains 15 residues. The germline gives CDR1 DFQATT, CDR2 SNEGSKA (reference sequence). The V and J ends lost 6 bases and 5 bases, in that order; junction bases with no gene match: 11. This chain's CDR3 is CSAERLAGVVDTQYF. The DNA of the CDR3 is TGCAGTGCCGAGAGGCTAGCGGGAGTTGTAGATACGCAGTATTTT.

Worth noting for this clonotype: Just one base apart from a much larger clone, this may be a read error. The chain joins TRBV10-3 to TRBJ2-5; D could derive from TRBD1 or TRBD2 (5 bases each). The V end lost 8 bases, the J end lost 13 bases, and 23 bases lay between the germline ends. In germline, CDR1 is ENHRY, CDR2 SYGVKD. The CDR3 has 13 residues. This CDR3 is CAIGGVRDGSPYF. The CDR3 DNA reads TGTGCCATCGGTGGGGTCCGGGACGGATCACCGTACTTC.

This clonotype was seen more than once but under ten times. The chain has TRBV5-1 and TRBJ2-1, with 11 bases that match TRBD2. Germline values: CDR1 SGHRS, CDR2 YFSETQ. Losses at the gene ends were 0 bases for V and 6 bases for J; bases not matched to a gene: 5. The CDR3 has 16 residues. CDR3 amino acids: CASSLEPSGGPNEQFF. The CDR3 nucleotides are TGCGCCAGCAGCTTGGAGCCTAGCGGGGGGCCCAATGAGCAGTTCTTC.

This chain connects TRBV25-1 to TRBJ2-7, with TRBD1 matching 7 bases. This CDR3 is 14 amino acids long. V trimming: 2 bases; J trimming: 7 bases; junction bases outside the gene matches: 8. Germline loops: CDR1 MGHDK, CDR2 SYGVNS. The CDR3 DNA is TGTGCCAGCAGTGAAACCGACAGGGTCCGGGAGCAGTACTTC. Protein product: CASSETDRVREQYF.

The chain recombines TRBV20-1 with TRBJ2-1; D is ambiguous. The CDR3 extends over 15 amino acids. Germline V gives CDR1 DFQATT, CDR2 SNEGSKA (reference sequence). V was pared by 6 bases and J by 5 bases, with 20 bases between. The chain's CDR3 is CSAPMGVLRDNEQFF. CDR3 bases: TGCAGTGCACCGATGGGCGTTTTACGGGACAATGAGCAGTTCTTC.

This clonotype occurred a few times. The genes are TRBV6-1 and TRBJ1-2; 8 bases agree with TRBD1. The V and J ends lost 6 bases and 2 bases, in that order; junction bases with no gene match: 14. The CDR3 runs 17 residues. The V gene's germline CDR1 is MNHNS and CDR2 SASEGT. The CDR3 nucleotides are TGTGCCAGCAGACCCACATCCGGGACAGGAGAGAACTATGGCTACACCTTC. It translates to CASRPTSGTGENYGYTF.

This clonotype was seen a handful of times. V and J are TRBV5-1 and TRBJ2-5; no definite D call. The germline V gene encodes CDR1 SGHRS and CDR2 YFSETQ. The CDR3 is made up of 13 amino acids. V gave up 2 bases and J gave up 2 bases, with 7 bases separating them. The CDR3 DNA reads TGCGCCAGCAGCTTACAAACTCAAGAGACCCAGTACTTC. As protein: CASSLQTQETQYF.

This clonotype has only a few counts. The DNA of the CDR3 is TGTGCCAGCAAGGTGAACACAGATACGCAGTATTTT. Translation gives CASKVNTDTQYF. V usage is TRBV6-1 and J usage is TRBJ2-3, with no clear D. V was trimmed by 7 bases and J by 2 bases, leaving 7 bases between them. The CDR3 consists of 12 residues. Germline values: CDR1 MNHNS, CDR2 SASEGT.

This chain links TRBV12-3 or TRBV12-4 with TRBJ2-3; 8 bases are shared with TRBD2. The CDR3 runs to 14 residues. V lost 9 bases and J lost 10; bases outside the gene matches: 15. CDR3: CASSPGLGIDAQYF. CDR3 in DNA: TGTGCCAGTTCTCCGGGACTAGGAATCGATGCGCAGTATTTT.

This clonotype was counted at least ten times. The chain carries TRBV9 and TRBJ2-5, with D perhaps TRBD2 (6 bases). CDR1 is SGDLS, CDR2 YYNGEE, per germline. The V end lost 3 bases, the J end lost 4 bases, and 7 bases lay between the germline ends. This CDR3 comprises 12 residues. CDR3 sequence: CASSGGGETQYF. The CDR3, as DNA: TGTGCCAGCAGCGGGGGAGGAGAGACCCAGTACTTC.

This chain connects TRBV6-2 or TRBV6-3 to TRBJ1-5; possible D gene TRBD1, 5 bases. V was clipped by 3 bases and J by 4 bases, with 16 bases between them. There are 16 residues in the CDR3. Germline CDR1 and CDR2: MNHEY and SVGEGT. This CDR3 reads CASSYSFLGANQPQHF. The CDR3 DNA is TGTGCCAGCAGTTATTCGTTTCTAGGGGCTAATCAGCCCCAGCATTTT.

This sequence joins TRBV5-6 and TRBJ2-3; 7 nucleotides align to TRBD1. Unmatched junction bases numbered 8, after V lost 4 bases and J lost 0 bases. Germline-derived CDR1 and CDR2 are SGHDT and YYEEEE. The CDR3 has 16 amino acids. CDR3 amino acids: CASSLQGRYSTDTQYF. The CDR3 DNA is TGTGCCAGCAGCCTACAGGGGCGGTACAGCACAGATACGCAGTATTTT.

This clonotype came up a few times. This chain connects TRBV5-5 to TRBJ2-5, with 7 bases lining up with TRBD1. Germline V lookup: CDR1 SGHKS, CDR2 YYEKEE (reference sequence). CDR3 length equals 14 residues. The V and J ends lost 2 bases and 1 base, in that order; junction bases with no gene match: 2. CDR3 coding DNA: TGTGCCAGCAGCTTTAAGGGGGCCCAAGAGACCCAGTACTTC. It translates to CASSFKGAQETQYF.

Here the CDR3 DNA reads TGTGCCAGCAGTTTCGGGACAGGGGGTCCCGCTAATGAAAAACTGTTTTTT. Its translation: CASSFGTGGPANEKLFF. V and J are TRBV27 and TRBJ1-4; TRBD1 matches at 11 bases. The germline V gene encodes CDR1 MNHEY and CDR2 SMNVEV (reference sequence). The CDR3 length is 17 residues. V dropped 3 bases and J dropped 3; count of bases not matched to a gene: 6.

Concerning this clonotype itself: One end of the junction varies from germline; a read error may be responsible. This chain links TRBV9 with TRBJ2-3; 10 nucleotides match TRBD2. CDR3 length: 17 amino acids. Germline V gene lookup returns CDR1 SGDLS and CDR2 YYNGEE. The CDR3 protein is CASSVTSGASSTDAQYF. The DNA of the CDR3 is TGTGCCAGCAGCGTAACTAGCGGGGCCTCTAGCACAGATGCGCAGTATTTT.

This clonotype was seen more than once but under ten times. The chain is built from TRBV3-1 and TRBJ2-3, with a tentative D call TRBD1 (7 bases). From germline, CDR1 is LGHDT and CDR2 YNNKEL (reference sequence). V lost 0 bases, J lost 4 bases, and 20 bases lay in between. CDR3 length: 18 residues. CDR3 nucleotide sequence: TGTGCCAGCAGCCAAGAGCCCGGTGGGGGCAGGGGGGCAGATACGCAGTATTTT. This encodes CASSQEPGGGRGADTQYF.

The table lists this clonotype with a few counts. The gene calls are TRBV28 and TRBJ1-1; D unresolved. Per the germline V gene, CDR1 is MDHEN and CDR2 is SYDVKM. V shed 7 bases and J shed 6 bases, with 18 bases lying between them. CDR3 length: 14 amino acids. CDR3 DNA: TGTGCCAGCAAGGGAAGCCCCGTGAGCGCTGAAGCTTTCTTT. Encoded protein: CASKGSPVSAEAFF.

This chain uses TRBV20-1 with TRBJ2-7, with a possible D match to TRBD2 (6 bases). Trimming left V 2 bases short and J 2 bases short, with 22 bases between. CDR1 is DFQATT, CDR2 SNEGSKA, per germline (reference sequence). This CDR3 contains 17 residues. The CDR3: CSARMGGRLSKPYEQYF. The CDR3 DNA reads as TGCAGTGCTAGAATGGGGGGACGGCTAAGCAAGCCCTACGAGCAGTACTTC.

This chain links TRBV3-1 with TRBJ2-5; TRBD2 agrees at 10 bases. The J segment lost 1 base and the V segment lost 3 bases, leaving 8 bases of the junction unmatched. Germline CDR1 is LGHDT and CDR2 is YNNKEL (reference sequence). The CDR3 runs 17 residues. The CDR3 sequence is CASSHSSGGPIQETQYF. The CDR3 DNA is TGTGCCAGCAGCCATTCTAGCGGGGGCCCAATCCAAGAGACCCAGTACTTC.